This is a list of T cell receptor beta chains from one sample in a study of response to subunit inactivated influenza vaccine. TCRdb passed the RT-PCR reads through MiXCR, listing each CDR3 protein once. The table has some 540,000 distinct CDR3 sequences, roughly 25% seen once. These records were also assigned to another study, of T cells expressing NK-cell markers.

The source material was CD4+ T cells sorted from PBMCs, sampled approximately 13 days after vaccination. These receptors all come from a man aged 50-59 years who received an inactivated influenza vaccine. The CDR3 runs from the conserved cysteine through the conserved F or W. The order of the fields is CDR3 DNA, CDR3 protein, V gene, D gene, J gene, CDR3 length, clone size. A D gene is named only where the DNA matches it firmly. The listing skips clone size in some rows; elsewhere it reads once, few, many or a size class.

DNA: TGTGCCTGGAGAAATCCAGGGGGGTGGGAGACCCAGTACTTC; CDR3: CAWRNPGGWETQYF; V: TRBV30; D: -; J: TRBJ2-5; length: 14; size: -
DNA: TGTGCCAGCTTTGGGATTGGGGGGCTTGGCAATGAGCAGTTCTTC; CDR3: CASFGIGGLGNEQFF; V: TRBV28; D: -; J: TRBJ2-1; length: 15; size: many
DNA: TGCGCCAGCAGCTCCGACTGGGCGTCCTACAATGAGCAGTTCTTC; CDR3: CASSSDWASYNEQFF; V: TRBV5-1; D: -; J: TRBJ2-1; length: 15; size: -
DNA: TGCGCCAGCAGCCAAGATGACAGGGATGGCTACACCTTC; CDR3: CASSQDDRDGYTF; V: TRBV4-3; D: TRBD1; J: TRBJ1-2; length: 13; size: few
DNA: TGCGCCAGCAGCTTGGATCCAGGGCAGGACACTGAAGCTTTCTTT; CDR3: CASSLDPGQDTEAFF; V: TRBV5-1; D: -; J: TRBJ1-1; length: 15; size: -
DNA: TGTGCCAGCAGTCAACCCAAGGGAGAACGGTTCTTC; CDR3: CASSQPKGERFF; V: TRBV12-3/TRBV12-4; D: -; J: TRBJ2-1; length: 12; size: -
DNA: TGTGCCAGCAGCTGGGACAGCGACGAGCAGTACTTC; CDR3: CASSWDSDEQYF; V: TRBV5-6; D: TRBD1; J: TRBJ2-7; length: 12; size: -
DNA: TGTGCCATCGGGACGGGGGAGCCTATGGATGAGCAGTTCTTC; CDR3: CAIGTGEPMDEQFF; V: TRBV10-3; D: -; J: TRBJ2-1; length: 14; size: few
DNA: TGTGCCAGCAGGATCAACGTCCACGGCAATGAGCAGTTCTTC; CDR3: CASRINVHGNEQFF; V: TRBV7-8; D: -; J: TRBJ2-1; length: 14; size: few
DNA: TGTGCCAGCAGCGTACAGAGCATGAACACTGAAGCTTTCTTT; CDR3: CASSVQSMNTEAFF; V: TRBV2; D: -; J: TRBJ1-1; length: 14; size: -
DNA: TGTGCCAGCAGCCATCAGGGGGGTAATGAAAAACTGTTTTTT; CDR3: CASSHQGGNEKLFF; V: TRBV4-2; D: TRBD1; J: TRBJ1-4; length: 14; size: once
DNA: TGTGCCAGCAGTTTCATATCAGGCGAAGCTTTCTTT; CDR3: CASSFISGEAFF; V: TRBV12-3/TRBV12-4; D: -; J: TRBJ1-1; length: 12; size: -
DNA: TGTGCCAGCAGCCCGGGACAGGGCGGCTATGGCTACACCTTC; CDR3: CASSPGQGGYGYTF; V: TRBV3-1; D: TRBD1; J: TRBJ1-2; length: 14; size: few
DNA: TGCGCCAGCAGTGAGTCTTGGGCCTCGTCCGCGGGCTACACCTTC; CDR3: CASSESWASSAGYTF; V: TRBV10-2; D: -; J: TRBJ1-2; length: 15; size: many
DNA: TGTGCCAGCAGCAAAAGCAAGAGGGTCGAGACCCAGTACTTC; CDR3: CASSKSKRVETQYF; V: TRBV21-1; D: -; J: TRBJ2-5; length: 14; size: few
DNA: TGTGCCTGGAGTGTACAGGACAGGGTGTTTGGGCAGTTCTTC; CDR3: CAWSVQDRVFGQFF; V: TRBV30; D: TRBD1; J: TRBJ2-1; length: 14; size: -
DNA: TGTGCCAGCAGTTTGAGGGGCCCGAGCTCCTACGAGCAGTACTTC; CDR3: CASSLRGPSSYEQYF; V: TRBV28; D: -; J: TRBJ2-7; length: 15; size: many
DNA: TGTGCCAGCTCACCGGACAGGGCTTCCTACAATGAGCAGTTCTTC; CDR3: CASSPDRASYNEQFF; V: TRBV18; D: TRBD1; J: TRBJ2-1; length: 15; size: many
DNA: TGTGCCAGCACCACAAGCGGGGGGAGTGCAGATACGCAGTATTTT; CDR3: CASTTSGGSADTQYF; V: TRBV6-2/TRBV6-3; D: TRBD2; J: TRBJ2-3; length: 15; size: -
DNA: TGCGCCAGCAGCCATGGGGTATCCGGGATAAAAGCTTTCTTT; CDR3: CASSHGVSGIKAFF; V: TRBV4-1; D: -; J: TRBJ1-1; length: 14; size: -
DNA: TGTGCCATCAGTGAGGCGGGGGGGACCCAGTACTTC; CDR3: CAISEAGGTQYF; V: TRBV10-3; D: TRBD2; J: TRBJ2-5; length: 12; size: -
DNA: TGCAGCGTTGGGACTAGCGGAAGCACAGATACGCAGTATTTT; CDR3: CSVGTSGSTDTQYF; V: TRBV29-1; D: TRBD2; J: TRBJ2-3; length: 14; size: many
DNA: TGTGCCAGCAGCTTAGCCCAGGCAAATTCACCCCTCCACTTT; CDR3: CASSLAQANSPLHF; V: TRBV7-6; D: -; J: TRBJ1-6; length: 14; size: many
DNA: TGTGCCAGCAGTTACTCCAGATGGGTTGCCTACGAGCAGTACTTC; CDR3: CASSYSRWVAYEQYF; V: TRBV6-5; D: -; J: TRBJ2-7; length: 15; size: -
DNA: TGTGCCAGCAGTTTACGGTCCCTAATCAGGGGTTACACAGATACGCAGTATTTT; CDR3: CASSLRSLIRGYTDTQYF; V: TRBV28; D: -; J: TRBJ2-3; length: 18; size: -
DNA: TGCGCCAGCAGCCTCGAAGGCCCCACAGGCTCGAGCTCCTATAATTCACCCCTCCACTTT; CDR3: CASSLEGPTGSSSYNSPLHF; V: TRBV4-1; D: -; J: TRBJ1-6; length: 20; size: few
DNA: TGTGCCAGCAGTGCAACGGGACAGGCCTACGAGCAGTACTTC; CDR3: CASSATGQAYEQYF; V: TRBV12-3/TRBV12-4; D: TRBD1; J: TRBJ2-7; length: 14; size: few
DNA: TGTGCCACCAGTGATCTCGCTTCGGGTTGGCAGGGGAGTGTCAATGAGCAGTTCTTC; CDR3: CATSDLASGWQGSVNEQFF; V: TRBV24-1; D: -; J: TRBJ2-1; length: 19; size: -
DNA: TGTGCCATCAGTGACAGGAGCCTTAATCAGCCCCAGCATTTT; CDR3: CAISDRSLNQPQHF; V: TRBV10-3; D: -; J: TRBJ1-5; length: 14; size: -
DNA: TGTGCCAGCAGCTTTGGTCTGTTTGGCAGGGACTCCTACGAGCAGTACTTC; CDR3: CASSFGLFGRDSYEQYF; V: TRBV7-9; D: -; J: TRBJ2-7; length: 17; size: few
DNA: TGCGCCAGCAGGAGACTAGCGGGAGAGGTCGTAGATGAGCAGTTCTTC; CDR3: CASRRLAGEVVDEQFF; V: TRBV5-1; D: TRBD2; J: TRBJ2-1; length: 16; size: -
DNA: TGTGCCAGTACCCCAACCTGGGGAGGTACCTACGAGCAGTACTTC; CDR3: CASTPTWGGTYEQYF; V: TRBV19; D: -; J: TRBJ2-7; length: 15; size: few
DNA: TGTGCCAGCAGTTGGACGCACACAGATACGCAGTATTTT; CDR3: CASSWTHTDTQYF; V: TRBV25-1; D: -; J: TRBJ2-3; length: 13; size: few
DNA: TGTGCCAGCAGCTTAGGCAATAGCGGGGGGGAGACCCAGTACTTC; CDR3: CASSLGNSGGETQYF; V: TRBV11-2; D: TRBD2; J: TRBJ2-5; length: 15; size: few
DNA: TGCGCCAGCAGCTCCATACAGGGGTCCTTAGGGGAGCAGTACTTC; CDR3: CASSSIQGSLGEQYF; V: TRBV5-1; D: TRBD1; J: TRBJ2-7; length: 15; size: few
DNA: TGTGCCAGCAGCCAAGAACCAGAGCCCCGGACAGGAAAACTGTTTTTT; CDR3: CASSQEPEPRTGKLFF; V: TRBV4-2; D: TRBD1; J: TRBJ1-4; length: 16; size: -
DNA: TGTGCCAGCAGCTTAGAGACAGGGGTCGCTTTCTTT; CDR3: CASSLETGVAFF; V: TRBV7-2; D: TRBD1; J: TRBJ1-1; length: 12; size: few
DNA: TGCAGCGTTGAGGGGGCGGGGGCGCCTCAATTC; CDR3: CSVEGAGAPQF; V: TRBV29-1; D: -; J: TRBJ2-7; length: 11; size: -
DNA: TGTGCCATCAGTGAGTCGGATTTATGGCGGGCCTTCCAAGAGACCCAGTACTTC; CDR3: CAISESDLWRAFQETQYF; V: TRBV10-3; D: -; J: TRBJ2-5; length: 18; size: few
DNA: TGTGCCAGCAGCTGGCCCAGGACAGCACAAGAGACCCAGTACTTC; CDR3: CASSWPRTAQETQYF; V: TRBV5-5; D: -; J: TRBJ2-5; length: 15; size: many
DNA: TGTGCCAGCAGCGGAGGACTAGCGAAGAGCACCGGGGAGCTGTTTTTT; CDR3: CASSGGLAKSTGELFF; V: TRBV3-1; D: TRBD2; J: TRBJ2-2; length: 16; size: -